What follows are 9 T cell receptor beta chains derived from one specimen sequenced in a study of beta chain features in type 1 diabetes. The entirety of the isolated RNA underwent reverse transcription, so expressed TCRB transcripts were sequenced. Sequencing was performed with immunoSEQ multiplex PCR; in TCRdb, only in-frame clones are kept and a portion is missing. This sample has approximately 60,000 clones, with about 60% found just once. Sample: Tregs from blood. The source of these receptors is a woman aged 18-29 years in good health.

This sequence joins TRBV30 and TRBJ1-6, with D tentatively TRBD1 (5 bases). This CDR3 is 13 amino acids long. Germline-derived CDR1 and CDR2 are GTSNPN and SVGIG (reference sequence). V shed 5 bases and J shed 10 bases, with 15 bases lying between them. CDR3 sequence (DNA): TGTGCCTGGGGACACGCCAGACGGTCACCCCTCCACTTT. Translated, it gives CAWGHARRSPLHF.

This clone came up a few times. The V and J genes are TRBV6-1 and TRBJ1-1; the match to TRBD1 covers 9 bases. V lost 5 bases and J lost 5; bases outside the gene matches: 9. The CDR3 totals 15 residues. Germline loops: CDR1 MNHNS, CDR2 SASEGT. The CDR3 reads CASSLRMTGGTEAFF. CDR3 DNA sequence: TGTGCCAGCAGTCTAAGGATGACAGGGGGAACTGAAGCTTTCTTT.

This chain uses TRBV7-3 with TRBJ2-3; TRBD2 aligns across 9 bases. Per the germline V gene, CDR1 is SGHTA and CDR2 is FQGTGA. Trimming at V came to 5 bases and at J to 1 base, leaving 7 bases not matched to a gene. The CDR3 length is 16 residues. The CDR3 coding sequence is TGTGCCAGCAGCCCAGGCCGGACTAGCGGCACAGATACGCAGTATTTT. This translates into CASSPGRTSGTDTQYF. Complete variable domain (other parts from reference TRBV7-3 and TRBJ2-3): GAGVSQTPSNKVTEKGKYVELRCDPISGHTALYWYRQSLGQGPEFLIYFQGTGAADDSGLPNDRFFAVRPEGSVSTLKIQRTERGDSAVYLCASSPGRTSGTDTQYFGPGTRLTVL.

The rearrangement joins TRBV6-5 to TRBJ2-3; D gene unclear. CDR1 and CDR2 from the germline V gene are MNHEY and SVGAGI. Trimming took off 0 bases at V and 5 bases at J, with 9 bases between the two ends. The CDR3 contains 14 residues. DNA for the CDR3: TGTGCCAGCAGTTACTCACCCGGTGTAGATACGCAGTATTTT. Translating it yields CASSYSPGVDTQYF.

This clone is labeled medium-sized. V usage is TRBV7-2 and J usage is TRBJ2-7; D remains ambiguous. Germline loops: CDR1 SGHTA, CDR2 FQGNSA. The CDR3 covers 13 residues. Trimming removed 0 bases at V and 7 bases at J, with 10 bases between. This CDR3 reads CASSLALNREQYF. The CDR3 DNA reads TGTGCCAGCAGCTTAGCCCTCAATCGGGAGCAGTACTTC.

This clone was seen a handful of times. The chain recombines TRBV7-2 with TRBJ2-2; the D gene is possibly TRBD1 (5 bases). Germline values: CDR1 SGHTA, CDR2 FQGNSA. The CDR3 is 12 amino acids. V was trimmed by 4 bases and J by 8 bases, leaving 8 bases between them. In DNA form, the CDR3 reads TGTGCCAGCAGCTGGTGGACAGGGGAGCTGTTTTTT. It codes for CASSWWTGELFF.

This clone occurred a few times. CDR3 DNA sequence: TGCAGCGAGTCCCCCGGGACAGGGCGGTTCTGGGACACCGGGGAGCTGTTTTTT. Translation gives CSESPGTGRFWDTGELFF. The chain combines TRBV29-1 with TRBJ2-2; 9 positions match TRBD1. Trimming cost V 7 bases and J 3 bases; bases outside gene matches: 18. The germline V gene has CDR1 SQVTM and CDR2 ANQGSEA. The CDR3 runs 18 residues.

As regards this clone: A junction boundary mismatches the germline segment, possibly from a read error. This sample includes further DNA sequences coding for the same CDR3. The gene calls are TRBV7-3 and TRBJ2-7; tentatively, D is TRBD1 (5 bases). This CDR3 has 13 amino acids. Per the germline V gene, CDR1 is SGHTA and CDR2 is FQGTGA. This chain's CDR3 is CASSKDSPDEQYF. DNA for the CDR3: TGTGCCAGCAGCAAAGACAGCCCCGACGAGCAATACTTC.

A single count supports this clone. The chain uses TRBV5-4 and TRBJ2-1; no firm D call. The germline V gene has CDR1 SGHNT and CDR2 YYREEE (reference sequence). The CDR3 spans 13 residues. Trimming removed 4 bases from V and 0 bases from J, with 5 bases in between. The CDR3 loop reads CASSLSSYNEQFF. As DNA, the CDR3 is TGTGCCAGCAGCCTTAGCTCCTACAATGAGCAGTTCTTC.